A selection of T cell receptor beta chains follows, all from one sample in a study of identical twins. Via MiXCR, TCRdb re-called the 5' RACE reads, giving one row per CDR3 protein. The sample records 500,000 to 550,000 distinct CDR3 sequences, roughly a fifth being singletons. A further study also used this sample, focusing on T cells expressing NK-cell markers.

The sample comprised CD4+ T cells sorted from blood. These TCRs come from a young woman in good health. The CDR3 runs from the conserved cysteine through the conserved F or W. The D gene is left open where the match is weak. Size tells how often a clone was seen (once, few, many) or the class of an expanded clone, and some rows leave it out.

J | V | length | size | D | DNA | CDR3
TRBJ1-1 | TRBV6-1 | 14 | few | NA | TGTGCCAGCGCCTACGGGCAGTTAGACACTGAAGCTTTCTTT | CASAYGQLDTEAFF
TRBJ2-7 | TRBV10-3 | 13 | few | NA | TGTGCCATCAGTGATCTGGGCAGACGCGAGCAGTACTTC | CAISDLGRREQYF
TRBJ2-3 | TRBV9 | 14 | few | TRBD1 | TGTGCCAGCAGCGTGACAGGGAGCACAGATACGCAGTATTTT | CASSVTGSTDTQYF
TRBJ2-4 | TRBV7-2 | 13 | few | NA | TGTGCCAGCAGCGGTCAATCGCGGAACATTCAGTACTTC | CASSGQSRNIQYF
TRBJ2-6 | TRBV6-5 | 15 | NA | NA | TGTGCCAGCAGTTACAGGGGGACTGGGGCCAACGTCCTGACTTTC | CASSYRGTGANVLTF
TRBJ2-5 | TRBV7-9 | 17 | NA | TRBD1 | TGTGCCAGCAGCGATGATGGGACAGGGGATATACAAGAGACCCAGTACTTC | CASSDDGTGDIQETQYF
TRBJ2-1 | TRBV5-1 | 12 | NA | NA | TGCGCCAGCAGCCCGGTCCCGGATGAGCAGTTCTTC | CASSPVPDEQFF
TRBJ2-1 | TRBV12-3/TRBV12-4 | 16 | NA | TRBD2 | TGTGCCAGCAGTTTAGAGGGTAGCGGGAGTGGTAGTGAGCAGTTCTTC | CASSLEGSGSGSEQFF
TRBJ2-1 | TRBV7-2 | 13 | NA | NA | TGTGCCAGCAGCAATACAGGGTCGGGTGAGCAGTTCTTC | CASSNTGSGEQFF
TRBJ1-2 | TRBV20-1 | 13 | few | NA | TGCAGTGCTTCCGCCGGGCCGACCTATGGCTACACCTTC | CSASAGPTYGYTF
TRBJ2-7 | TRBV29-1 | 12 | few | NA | TGCAGCGTAAGGACAGCCTCCTACGAGCAGTACTTC | CSVRTASYEQYF
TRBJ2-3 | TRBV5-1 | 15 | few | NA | TGCGCCAGCAGCTTAGGGTCAGTAGTTCCAGATACGCAGTATTTT | CASSLGSVVPDTQYF
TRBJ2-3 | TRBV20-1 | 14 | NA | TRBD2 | TGCAGTGCTACGGGACTAGCGGGAGAAGATACGCAGTATTTT | CSATGLAGEDTQYF
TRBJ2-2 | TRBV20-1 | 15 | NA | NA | TGCAGTGCTAGAGAACTAGCCGGGGACACCGGGGAGCTGTTTTTT | CSARELAGDTGELFF
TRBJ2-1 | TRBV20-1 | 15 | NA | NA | TGCAGTGCTAGAGAGGACGGCCCTTTCTTAAATGAGCAGTTCTTC | CSAREDGPFLNEQFF
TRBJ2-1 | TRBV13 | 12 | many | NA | TGTGCCAGCAGCTTACGAGGAGATGAGCAGTTCTTC | CASSLRGDEQFF
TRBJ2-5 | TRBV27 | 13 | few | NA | TGTGCCAGCAGTTTAAGGGTTTCGGAGACCCAGTACTTC | CASSLRVSETQYF
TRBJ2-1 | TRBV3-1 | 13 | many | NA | TGTGCCAGCAGCCAAATGGTAGCCAATGAGCAGTTCTTC | CASSQMVANEQFF
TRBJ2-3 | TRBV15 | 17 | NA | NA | TGTGCCACCAGCAGAGATCTGGGGGGCCAGAGAACAGATACGCAGTATTTT | CATSRDLGGQRTDTQYF
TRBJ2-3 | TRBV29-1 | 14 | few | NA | TGCAGCGTTGATCTCGGCAGGGGCACAGATACGCAGTATTTT | CSVDLGRGTDTQYF
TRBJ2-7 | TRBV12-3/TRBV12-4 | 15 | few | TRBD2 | TGTGCCAGCAGTCGTACAAGCGGGAGTACCGGCGAGCAGTACTTC | CASSRTSGSTGEQYF
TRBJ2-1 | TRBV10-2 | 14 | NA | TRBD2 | TGCGCCAGCAATGGGGCGGGAGGGCCAGGTGAGCAGTTCTTC | CASNGAGGPGEQFF
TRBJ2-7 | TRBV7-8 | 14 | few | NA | TGTGCCAGCAGCTTATATATAGGGACCTACGAGCAGTACTTC | CASSLYIGTYEQYF
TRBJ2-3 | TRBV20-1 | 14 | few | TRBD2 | TGCAGTGCTATGCGGGAGTTTGTCACAGATACGCAGTATTTT | CSAMREFVTDTQYF
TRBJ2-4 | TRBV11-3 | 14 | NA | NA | TGTGCCAGCAGCTTGGGGGTACGAAGGAACATTCAGTACTTC | CASSLGVRRNIQYF
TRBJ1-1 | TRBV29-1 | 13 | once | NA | TGCAGCGTTGACGAGGGGATGAACACTGAAGCTTTCTTT | CSVDEGMNTEAFF
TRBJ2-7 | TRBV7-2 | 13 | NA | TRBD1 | TGTGCCAGCACGACCAGACAGGGCTACGAGCAGTACTTC | CASTTRQGYEQYF
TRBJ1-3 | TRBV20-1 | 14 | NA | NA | TGCAGTGCCCCGGACGGAATAACTGGAAACACCATATATTTT | CSAPDGITGNTIYF
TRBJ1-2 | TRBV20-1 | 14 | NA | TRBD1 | TGCAGTGCTAGAGGGACAGGGGGCGGCTATGGCTACACCTTC | CSARGTGGGYGYTF
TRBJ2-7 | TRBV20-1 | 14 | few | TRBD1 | TGCAGTGCTAGAGCGACAGGGCTGGAGGACGAGCAGTACTTC | CSARATGLEDEQYF
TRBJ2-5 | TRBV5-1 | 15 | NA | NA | TGCGCCAGCAGTCCCTTTCCGGGACTGGAAGAGACCCAGTACTTC | CASSPFPGLEETQYF
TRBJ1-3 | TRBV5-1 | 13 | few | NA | TGCGCCAGCCGCCAGGAGTCGAGCGGCACCATATATTTT | CASRQESSGTIYF
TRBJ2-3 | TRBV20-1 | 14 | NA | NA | TGCAGTTTGGTCTTGCGGGGTAGCACAGATACGCAGTATTTT | CSLVLRGSTDTQYF
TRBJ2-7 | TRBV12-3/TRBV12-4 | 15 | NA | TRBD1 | TGTGCCAGCAGTCCTAACAGGGGGCGAATCCACGAGCAGTACTTC | CASSPNRGRIHEQYF
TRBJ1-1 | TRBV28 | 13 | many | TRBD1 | TGTGCCAGCACCCTAGGGGGCAACACTGAAGCTTTCTTT | CASTLGGNTEAFF
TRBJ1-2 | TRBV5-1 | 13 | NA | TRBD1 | TGCGCCAGCAGCTCCAGGGGGCAGGAAGGCTACACCTTC | CASSSRGQEGYTF
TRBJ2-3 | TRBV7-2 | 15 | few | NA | TGTGCCAGCAGCGAGACAGGGAGGGAGACAGATACGCAGTATTTT | CASSETGRETDTQYF
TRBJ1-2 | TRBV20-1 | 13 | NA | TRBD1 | TGCAGTGCTTTCTCCAGGGGGGACTATGGCTACACCTTC | CSAFSRGDYGYTF
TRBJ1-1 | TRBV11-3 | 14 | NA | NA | TGTGCCAGCAGCACACCCACCGGGACAAAACGAGCTTTCTTT | CASSTPTGTKRAFF
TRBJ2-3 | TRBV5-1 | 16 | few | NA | TGCGCCAGCAGCTTGGCTCCCGGCAGGGGCACAGATACGCAGTATTTT | CASSLAPGRGTDTQYF
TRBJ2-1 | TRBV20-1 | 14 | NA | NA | TGCAGTGCTAGAGTTTGGACAGCCTACAATGAGCAGTTCTTC | CSARVWTAYNEQFF